This TCR beta chain was obtained from a study of cytomegalovirus exposure and HLA in healthy donors (dated by TCRdb to 2017 to 2019). With regard to the full study: According to a later analysis, one platform produced both the 110 or so validation repertoires and the approximately 670 repertoires of the first cohort. The study was designed to test whether signatures of past pathogen exposure could be identified by cataloging public T cell receptors. A separate validation cohort of roughly 130 different subjects was used in addition to the approximately 700-subject first cohort. To predict cytomegalovirus infection status, the study brought together high-throughput TCR immunosequencing, statistical association of individual TCRs with disease status, and machine learning. General findings and caveats noted by the study authors: Most TCR sequences were seen in very few donors, while some public TCRs were found in many individuals. Of the cluster scores, about 94% were above 0 in a later analysis, which found that TCRs clustered in the first cohort also tended to co-occur in the 130 or so validation repertoires. In vitro tests confirmed that a few of the cytomegalovirus-associated TCR beta chains recognize cytomegalovirus antigens. A later analysis had no HLA typing for the validation cohort, so co-occurrence there was scored across all 110 or so repertoires. In both the original and validation cohorts, the classifier was reported to diagnose cytomegalovirus status with high specificity and sensitivity. The authors suggested that the approach could potentially be generalized to other disease states and immunological phenotypes. In the study, 150 to 200 TCR beta chains were listed as associated with cytomegalovirus.

V and J lose 4 bases and 1 base, and a span of 7 bases separates them. The CDR3 covers 14 residues, taking in both the cysteine and the phenylalanine. Solely the CDR3 DNA is kept, with 42 bases framed from the first base. Reading the germline V gene gives CDR1 SGHTA and CDR2 FQGNSA. Library creation used the immunoSEQ multiplex PCR assay. Per the authors' processing: A statistical classification framework was built for diagnosing cytomegalovirus status from the catalog of TCR beta chain sequences. TCRdb retrieved this table from immuneACCESS and kept in-frame rearrangements only. Not all clones are present; in checked studies, unresolved V genes account for under half, and no reason is known for the remainder. V, J and clone size are taken as reported in that table, and D and trimming were inferred from the DNA itself. The sample records over 150,000 clones, roughly nine tenths of which are singletons. The ten most abundant clones make up 3% of the sample.

Comments on this clone: The specificity of this receptor is unknown. No clone much larger than this one lies a single base away; base qualities are absent.

The donors belonged to the validation cohort of 120 subjects, which was separate from the roughly 700-subject first cohort. The V and J segments used are TRBV7-2 and TRBJ2-2, with a weak D call of TRBD2 (5 bases match). The clonotype was recovered from a woman younger than 35 in good health and CMV-seropositive. The sequenced material came from PBMCs. The DNA sequence reads TGTGCCAGCAGCTACGGACTGAACACCGGGGAGCTGTTTTTT. Its translation is CASSYGLNTGELFF.